This TCR beta chain was recovered during a study of blood T cell repertoires in COVID-19. In the original workflow: Counts of nucleated cells, estimated from reference gene primer amplification, were obtained. Data came from immunoSEQ multiplex PCR; TCRdb stores just in-frame clones and leaves some out. D and trimming come from the DNA, and the V and J calls and clone size come from that table. This sample has under 300,000 clones, with about 88% found just once. Looked up from germline, CDR1 is SGHAT and CDR2 is FQNNGV. The CDR3 runs 17 residues. Trimming at V came to 1 base and at J to 7 bases, leaving 15 bases not matched to a gene.

The chain couples TRBV11-2 to TRBJ2-5, with TRBD2 identical over 7 bases. Sequencing was done on a sample of peripheral blood. The receptor's source is a woman in her 70s with COVID-19, enrolled during active disease. The CDR3 coding sequence is TGTGCCAGCAGCTTAGGGTTACAGCGGGGAGACCCCAGGACCCAGTACTTC. It codes for CASSLGLQRGDPRTQYF.